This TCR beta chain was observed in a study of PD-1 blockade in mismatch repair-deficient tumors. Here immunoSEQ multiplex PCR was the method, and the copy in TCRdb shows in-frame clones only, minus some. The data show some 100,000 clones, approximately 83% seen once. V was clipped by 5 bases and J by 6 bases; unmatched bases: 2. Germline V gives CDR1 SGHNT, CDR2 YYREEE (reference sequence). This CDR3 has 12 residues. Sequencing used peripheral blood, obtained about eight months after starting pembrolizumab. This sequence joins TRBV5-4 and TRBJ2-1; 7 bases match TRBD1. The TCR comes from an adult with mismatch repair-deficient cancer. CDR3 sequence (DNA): TGTGCCAGCAGTTCAGGGGGCAATGAGCAGTTCTTC. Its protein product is CASSSGGNEQFF.